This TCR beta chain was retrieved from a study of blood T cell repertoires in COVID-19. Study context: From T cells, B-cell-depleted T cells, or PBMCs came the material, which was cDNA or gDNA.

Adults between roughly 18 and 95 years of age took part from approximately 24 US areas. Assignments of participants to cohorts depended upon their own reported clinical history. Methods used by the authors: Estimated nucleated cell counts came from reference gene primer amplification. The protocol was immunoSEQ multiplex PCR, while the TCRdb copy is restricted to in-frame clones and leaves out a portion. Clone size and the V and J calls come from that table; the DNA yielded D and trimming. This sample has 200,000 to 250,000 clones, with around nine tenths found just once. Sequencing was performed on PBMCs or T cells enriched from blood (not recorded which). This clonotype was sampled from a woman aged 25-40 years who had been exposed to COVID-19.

DNA for the CDR3: TGTGCCAGCAGCCCTGGCCCGTATCAGCCCCAGCATTTT. Protein sequence: CASSPGPYQPQHF. The chain links TRBV27 to TRBJ1-5; D is unresolved. Germline assignment: CDR1 MNHEY and CDR2 SMNVEV (reference sequence). V was pared by 6 bases and J by 5 bases, with 11 bases between. This CDR3 region has 13 residues.